These T cell receptor beta chains were read from a single sample in a study of OX40 agonist ivuxolimab in advanced cancers. Produced via immunoSEQ multiplex PCR; TCRdb's table is partial and in-frame only. Of about 80,000 clones in the sample, 90% to 95% were seen once. Material: CD4+ or CD8+ T cells sorted from blood, obtained in a trial of the OX40 agonist ivuxolimab. These receptors all come from an adult with an advanced solid tumor such as melanoma, head and neck, liver or kidney cancer. The CDR3 runs from the conserved cysteine through the conserved F or W. A D gene is named only where the DNA matches it firmly. Size values are once, few and many counts, or a class for expanded clones, and some rows have none.

J | size | V | D | CDR3 | DNA
TRBJ1-3 | . | TRBV19 | . | CASSITNGFSGNTIYF | TGTGCCAGTAGTATCACGAACGGGTTCTCTGGAAACACCATATATTTT
TRBJ2-6 | . | TRBV5-1 | . | CASSTVSGANVLTF | TGCGCCAGCAGCACGGTCTCTGGGGCCAACGTCCTGACTTTC
TRBJ2-5 | . | TRBV5-4 | TRBD2 | CASSLMIAGVGETQYF | TGTGCCAGCAGCTTGATGATAGCGGGAGTGGGGGAGACCCAGTACTTC
TRBJ2-2 | few | TRBV6-5 | . | CASSSENTGELFF | TGTGCCAGCAGTTCTGAAAACACCGGGGAGCTGTTTTTT
TRBJ2-1 | . | TRBV7-2 | . | CASSLEATVSNEQFF | TGTGCCAGCAGCTTAGAGGCCACGGTGAGCAATGAGCAGTTCTTC
TRBJ2-2 | . | TRBV7-3 | . | CASSLRGATGELFF | TGTGCCAGCAGCTTAAGGGGTGCGACCGGGGAGCTGTTTTTT
TRBJ1-3 | . | TRBV5-1 | . | CASSSDPQSSGNTIYF | TGCGCCAGCAGCTCGGACCCCCAGAGCTCTGGAAACACCATATATTTT
TRBJ1-5 | once | TRBV19 | TRBD1 | CASRPRQGRNQPQHF | TGTGCCAGTAGACCTAGACAGGGGCGGAATCAGCCCCAGCATTTT
TRBJ2-1 | . | TRBV5-1 | . | CASSLSSWRVVSHRTNNEQFF | TGCGCCAGCAGCTTGTCCTCATGGAGGGTGGTTTCACACAGGACTAACAATGAGCAGTTCTTC
TRBJ2-3 | few | TRBV5-1 | . | CASSFVGGPTDTQYF | TGCGCCAGCAGCTTTGTGGGAGGTCCCACAGATACGCAGTATTTT
TRBJ2-7 | . | TRBV10-2 | TRBD2 | CASSASTAGRSYEQYF | TGCGCCAGCAGTGCTTCGACAGCGGGGCGCTCCTACGAGCAGTACTTC
TRBJ1-2 | . | TRBV4-3 | . | CASSHRLGTGYGYTF | TGCGCCAGCAGCCACCGTCTCGGGACGGGCTATGGCTACACCTTC
TRBJ2-2 | . | TRBV6-1 | . | CASSELGIETGARTGELFF | TGTGCCAGCAGTGAATTGGGGATTGAAACGGGGGCGAGGACCGGGGAGCTGTTTTTT
TRBJ2-1 | . | TRBV28 | TRBD2 | CASRHPTSGMGNEQFF | TGTGCCAGCAGACACCCTACTAGCGGGATGGGGAATGAGCAGTTCTTC
TRBJ2-7 | . | TRBV5-1 | TRBD2 | CASGIQGLAGSEQYF | TGCGCCAGCGGGATACAGGGACTAGCGGGAAGCGAGCAGTACTTC
TRBJ2-7 | . | TRBV6-5 | TRBD2 | CASSYSASGSYEQYF | TGTGCCAGCAGTTACTCGGCTAGCGGGAGCTACGAGCAGTACTTC
TRBJ2-1 | once | TRBV28 | TRBD2 | CASSFPGGGLAGAHEQFF | TGTGCCAGCAGTTTTCCGGGGGGCGGATTAGCGGGAGCCCATGAGCAGTTCTTC
TRBJ1-1 | . | TRBV20-1 | . | CSAREAFF | TGCAGTGCGAGAGAAGCTTTCTTT
TRBJ1-3 | . | TRBV28 | . | CASSRGGTGNTIYF | TGTGCCAGCAGTCGAGGGGGTACTGGAAACACCATATATTTT
TRBJ2-4 | . | TRBV28 | TRBD1 | CASSLTGTASAKNIQYF | TGTGCCAGCAGTTTGACAGGGACAGCCTCAGCCAAAAACATTCAGTACTTC
TRBJ1-4 | . | TRBV28 | . | CASSLGEATNEKLFF | TGTGCCAGCAGTTTGGGTGAAGCAACTAATGAAAAACTGTTTTTT
TRBJ2-1 | . | TRBV27 | . | CASSLWGAPLALRFF | TGTGCCAGCAGTTTATGGGGGGCGCCCCTGGCTCTGCGGTTCTTC
TRBJ2-1 | . | TRBV6-6 | . | CASRKGVAYNEQFF | TGTGCCAGCAGAAAGGGCGTTGCCTACAATGAGCAGTTCTTC
TRBJ2-7 | few | TRBV13 | . | CASSLKAGGGGTYEQYF | TGTGCCAGCAGCTTAAAGGCAGGCGGTGGCGGGACCTACGAGCAGTACTTC
TRBJ2-5 | few | TRBV7-2 | TRBD1 | CASSYSGTEETQYF | TGTGCCAGCAGCTACTCCGGGACAGAAGAGACCCAGTACTTC
TRBJ2-1 | . | TRBV25-1 | . | CASSEYIGQYNEQFF | TGTGCCAGCAGTGAATATATAGGACAGTACAATGAGCAGTTCTTC